Listed below are T cell receptor beta chains from one sample, sequenced in a study of blood T cell repertoires in COVID-19. Repertoires were generated with immunoSEQ multiplex PCR, while TCRdb's copy carries only in-frame clones and drops some. The profile covers 150,000 to 200,000 clones, with 87% appearing a single time and about 5% taken by the ten largest. The specimen was peripheral blood. Receptor source: a human donor in a cohort sampled during active COVID-19. The CDR3 runs from the conserved cysteine through the conserved F or W. The order of the fields is CDR3 length, clone size, D gene, V gene, J gene, CDR3 DNA, CDR3 protein. The D gene is left open where the match is weak. Clone size appears in some rows only: once, few, many, or a class for an expanded clone.

>15|NA|NA|TRBV11-3|TRBJ1-1
TGTGCCAGCAGCTTAGGTGCAGGGCCCTATCCTGGGGCTTTCTTT
CASSLGAGPYPGAFF
>13|NA|TRBD1|TRBV10-3|TRBJ1-1
TGTGCCGTCGATACAGGGGGCGATACTGAAGCTTTCTTT
CAVDTGGDTEAFF
>14|NA|NA|TRBV9|TRBJ2-5
TGTGCCAGCAGCGTAGGTGCGTACCAAGAGACCCAGTACTTC
CASSVGAYQETQYF
>13|NA|TRBD1|TRBV18|TRBJ1-2
TGTGCCAGCTCACCACGGACAGGGGAGGGCTACACCTTC
CASSPRTGEGYTF
>12|NA|NA|TRBV27|TRBJ1-2
TGTGCCAGCAGTTCCGCCTCAGGTGGCTACACCTTC
CASSSASGGYTF
>15|NA|TRBD1|TRBV24-1|TRBJ2-1
TGTGCCACCAGTGACTTACTGACAGGGGGCACTGAGCAGTTCTTC
CATSDLLTGGTEQFF
>15|NA|NA|TRBV27|TRBJ2-3
TGTGCCAGCAGCCCCCTGACAGGCAGTTATGGTACGCAGTATTTT
CASSPLTGSYGTQYF
>15|NA|TRBD1|TRBV5-1|TRBJ1-5
TGCGCCAGCAGCCTGGGGACAGGGTGGAATCAGCCCCAGCATTTT
CASSLGTGWNQPQHF
>21|NA|NA|TRBV6-8|TRBJ1-1
TGTGCCAGCAGGAACCGGGGGGTCCTCCTATTGAAGGGCCGCTTGAACACTGAAGCTTTCTTT
CASRNRGVLLLKGRLNTEAFF
>15|NA|TRBD1|TRBV6-2/TRBV6-3|TRBJ1-2
TGTGCCAGCAGTTACGGACAGGGGGCCGACTATGGCTACACCTTC
CASSYGQGADYGYTF
>13|NA|TRBD2|TRBV7-2|TRBJ2-3
TGTGCCAGCAGCCTACGGGGGGGAATGACGCAGTATTTT
CASSLRGGMTQYF
>16|NA|TRBD1|TRBV7-8|TRBJ2-3
TGTGCCAGCAGCCCCAGGGTGGGACAGCGTACAGATACGCAGTATTTT
CASSPRVGQRTDTQYF
>15|NA|NA|TRBV4-1|TRBJ2-7
TGCGCCAGCAGCCAGACGGACAGACAGCCCTACGAGCAGTACTTC
CASSQTDRQPYEQYF
>15|NA|TRBD2|TRBV6-5|TRBJ2-7
TGTGCCAGCAGTTTTAGGACTAGCGGGAGTGACGAGCAGTACTTC
CASSFRTSGSDEQYF
>14|NA|NA|TRBV6-5|TRBJ2-7
TGTGCCAGCAGTTCGGAGAGGGTACTCTACGAGCAGTACTTC
CASSSERVLYEQYF
>16|NA|NA|TRBV7-2|TRBJ2-1
TGTGCCAGCAGCCCGCGTAGCGTTAGCTCCTACAATGAGCAGTTCTTC
CASSPRSVSSYNEQFF
>13|few|TRBD1|TRBV7-3|TRBJ1-2
TGTGCCAGCAGCTTGGACAGGGGCAATGGCTACACCTTC
CASSLDRGNGYTF
>15|NA|NA|TRBV11-3|TRBJ2-7
TGTGCCAGCAGCTTGTTTGGGGAGAGCTCCTACGAGCAGTACTTC
CASSLFGESSYEQYF
>13|NA|TRBD1|TRBV27|TRBJ2-7
TGTGCCAGCCGCCGGGACAGCTCCTACGAGCAGTACTTC
CASRRDSSYEQYF
>16|NA|NA|TRBV29-1|TRBJ1-3
TGCAGCGTTGAAGACCACGCCTTAGACAGAATCCCTTTCATATATTTT
CSVEDHALDRIPFIYF
>10|NA|NA|TRBV27|TRBJ1-1
TGTGCCAGAGACAGGACTGAAGCTTTCTTT
CARDRTEAFF
>15|NA|NA|TRBV6-5|TRBJ1-4
TGTGCCAGCAGTTCCGGGCAGGGCGGATTCGAAAAACTGTTTTTT
CASSSGQGGFEKLFF
>15|NA|NA|TRBV11-3|TRBJ2-5
TGTGCCAGCAGCTTCTCAGGAGGAGGACAAGAGACCCAGTACTTC
CASSFSGGGQETQYF
>16|NA|NA|TRBV15|TRBJ1-5
TGTGCCACCAGCAGACAGGCCCCCGGACAAGGGCAGCCCCAGCATTTT
CATSRQAPGQGQPQHF
>15|NA|NA|TRBV30|TRBJ2-5
TGTGCCTGGAGTGTACCTAGCGAGGGTAGAAAGACCCAGTACTTC
CAWSVPSEGRKTQYF
>15|once|TRBD2|TRBV4-1|TRBJ2-7
TGCGCCAGCAGCCAAGAAGATAGCGGGGGTTACGAGCAGTACTTC
CASSQEDSGGYEQYF
>16|few|NA|TRBV4-1|TRBJ1-5
TGCGCCAGCAGCCTACGTACAGGGATGCTCAATCAGCCCCAGCATTTT
CASSLRTGMLNQPQHF
>14|NA|NA|TRBV4-3|TRBJ2-1
TGCGCCAGCAGCCAAGATCTAGGCGCGTTTTGGCAGTTCTTC
CASSQDLGAFWQFF
>16|NA|TRBD2|TRBV7-8|TRBJ2-3
TGTGCCAGCAGCTTAGCGGTTAGCGGGGTGGCAGATACGCAGTATTTT
CASSLAVSGVADTQYF
>15|NA|NA|TRBV5-1|TRBJ1-2
TGCGCCAGCAGCTTGGTTTCGGGGAGTAGCTATGGCTACACCTTC
CASSLVSGSSYGYTF
>15|once|TRBD1|TRBV19|TRBJ1-5
TGTGCCAGTTCTGTCCGGACAGGGGGCAATCAGCCCCAGCATTTT
CASSVRTGGNQPQHF
>15|NA|TRBD1|TRBV7-8|TRBJ1-4
TGTGCCAGCAGCCCCGGGACAGGACGTAATGAAAAACTGTTTTTT
CASSPGTGRNEKLFF